The rows below give T cell receptor beta chains drawn from one sample of a study of cytomegalovirus exposure and HLA in healthy donors. TCRdb's copy holds only in-frame clones and misses some; the assay was immunoSEQ multiplex PCR. The data include about 72,000 clones; the top ten clones carry over 4%. Sequenced sample: PBMCs. Receptor source: a woman in her thirties or forties in good health and CMV-seropositive. CDR3s include the opening cysteine and the closing phenylalanine or tryptophan. A D gene is named only where the DNA matches it firmly.

J: TRBJ2-5
V: TRBV27
D: NA
CDR3: CASSSLADIYQETQYF
DNA: TGTGCCAGCAGTTCATTAGCGGATATCTACCAAGAGACCCAGTACTTC

J: TRBJ1-5
V: TRBV28
D: TRBD1
CDR3: CASSLGAPGQGRFGNQPQHF
DNA: TGTGCCAGCAGTTTAGGCGCCCCGGGACAGGGGAGATTTGGCAATCAGCCCCAGCATTTT

J: TRBJ2-7
V: TRBV5-1
D: TRBD2
CDR3: CASSLGLAGGSSSYEQYF
DNA: TGCGCCAGCAGCCTGGGACTAGCGGGAGGGTCTAGCTCCTACGAGCAGTACTTC

J: TRBJ2-4
V: TRBV12-5
D: NA
CDR3: CASGLAPLGSLAKNIQYF
DNA: TGTGCTAGTGGTTTGGCACCTCTGGGGAGCCTAGCCAAAAACATTCAGTACTTC

J: TRBJ1-1
V: TRBV19
D: TRBD1
CDR3: CASSRDRNTEAFF
DNA: TGTGCCAGTAGCAGGGACAGGAACACTGAAGCTTTCTTT

J: TRBJ2-3
V: TRBV9
D: NA
CDR3: CASSAQVGTDTQYF
DNA: TGTGCCAGCAGCGCCCAGGTGGGCACAGATACGCAGTATTTT

J: TRBJ1-1
V: TRBV7-9
D: NA
CDR3: CASSPFTEAFF
DNA: TGTGCCAGCAGCCCTTTCACTGAAGCTTTCTTT

J: TRBJ2-5
V: TRBV19
D: TRBD1
CDR3: CASSIGGQGGRETQYF
DNA: TGTGCCAGTAGTATAGGCGGACAGGGAGGACGAGAGACCCAGTACTTC

J: TRBJ2-3
V: TRBV27
D: NA
CDR3: CASSLILAYTSTDTQYF
DNA: TGTGCCAGCAGTTTAATCCTAGCTTACACTAGCACAGATACGCAGTATTTT

J: TRBJ1-1
V: TRBV28
D: TRBD1
CDR3: CASSLGTGVMNTEAFF
DNA: TGTGCCAGCAGTTTAGGTACAGGGGTTATGAACACTGAAGCTTTCTTT

J: TRBJ2-7
V: TRBV5-1
D: NA
CDR3: CASSSQTESYEQYF
DNA: TGCGCCAGCAGCTCCCAGACAGAATCCTACGAGCAGTACTTC

J: TRBJ2-6
V: TRBV30
D: NA
CDR3: CAWSVGGSGANVLTF
DNA: TGTGCCTGGAGTGTCGGGGGCTCTGGGGCCAACGTCCTGACTTTC

J: TRBJ1-2
V: TRBV10-3
D: TRBD1
CDR3: CAISTTGIHYGYTF
DNA: TGTGCCATCAGCACGACAGGGATTCACTATGGCTACACCTTC

J: TRBJ2-1
V: TRBV9
D: TRBD2
CDR3: CASSAGLAENEQFF
DNA: TGTGCCAGCAGCGCTGGACTAGCGGAGAATGAGCAGTTCTTC

J: TRBJ2-5
V: TRBV7-7
D: NA
CDR3: CASSLTRDSQETQYF
DNA: TGTGCCAGCAGCTTAACTCGGGACTCACAAGAGACCCAGTACTTC

J: TRBJ2-4
V: TRBV6-1
D: TRBD2
CDR3: CASNPGTTGNIQYF
DNA: TGTGCCAGTAACCCCGGGACTACGGGTAACATTCAGTACTTC

J: TRBJ2-7
V: TRBV28
D: TRBD1
CDR3: CASLQGADEQYF
DNA: TGTGCCAGCCTACAGGGGGCCGACGAGCAGTACTTC

J: TRBJ2-4
V: TRBV29-1
D: NA
CDR3: CSVDQVVGNIQYF
DNA: TGCAGCGTTGACCAGGTAGTTGGGAACATTCAGTACTTC

J: TRBJ2-7
V: TRBV29-1
D: NA
CDR3: CSVVRYASHEQYF
DNA: TGCAGCGTGGTCAGGTATGCGTCCCACGAGCAGTACTTC

J: TRBJ2-2
V: TRBV2
D: TRBD1
CDR3: CASSGTGSPAGYIRGELFF
DNA: TGTGCCAGCAGCGGGACAGGGTCCCCAGCGGGATATATTCGGGGGGAGCTGTTTTTT

J: TRBJ1-4
V: TRBV28
D: NA
CDR3: CASSPSPDRTGRGEKLFF
DNA: TGTGCCAGCAGTCCCTCCCCCGACAGGACTGGGCGCGGGGAAAAACTGTTTTTT

J: TRBJ2-7
V: TRBV13
D: NA
CDR3: CASSSRQAYEQYF
DNA: TGTGCCAGCAGCTCGCGACAGGCGTACGAGCAGTACTTC

J: TRBJ2-7
V: TRBV7-3
D: TRBD2
CDR3: CASSLSGRGGYEQYF
DNA: TGTGCCAGCAGCTTATCTGGTCGGGGGGGCTACGAGCAGTACTTC

J: TRBJ2-2
V: TRBV7-8
D: NA
CDR3: CASNLLPGELFF
DNA: TGTGCCAGCAACTTACTTCCCGGGGAGCTGTTTTTT

J: TRBJ2-7
V: TRBV18
D: NA
CDR3: CASSPTPGGSEQYF
DNA: TGTGCCAGCTCACCAACCCCAGGAGGGTCCGAGCAGTACTTC

J: TRBJ2-7
V: TRBV6-5
D: NA
CDR3: CASRRGTGSYEQYF
DNA: TGTGCCAGCAGGAGGGGGACGGGCTCCTACGAGCAGTACTTC

J: TRBJ2-2
V: TRBV7-2
D: NA
CDR3: CASSLDMAGNTGELFF
DNA: TGTGCCAGCAGCTTAGACATGGCGGGAAACACCGGGGAGCTGTTTTTT

J: TRBJ2-2
V: TRBV5-1
D: NA
CDR3: CASSLLFSTGELFF
DNA: TGCGCCAGCAGCTTGTTGTTTAGTACCGGGGAGCTGTTTTTT

J: TRBJ1-4
V: TRBV18
D: NA
CDR3: CASSPVMTNEKLFF
DNA: TGTGCCAGCTCACCTGTTATGACTAATGAAAAACTGTTTTTT

J: TRBJ1-5
V: TRBV6-5
D: NA
CDR3: CASSPGSNQPQHF
DNA: TGTGCCAGCAGTCCCGGGAGCAATCAGCCCCAGCATTTT

J: TRBJ2-5
V: TRBV2
D: NA
CDR3: CASKGDIQETQYF
DNA: TGTGCCAGCAAGGGGGACATTCAAGAGACCCAGTACTTC

J: TRBJ1-1
V: TRBV9
D: NA
CDR3: CASSVGAGNTEAFF
DNA: TGTGCCAGCAGCGTAGGGGCAGGGAACACTGAAGCTTTCTTT

J: TRBJ2-7
V: TRBV19
D: TRBD1
CDR3: CASRNPTGETYEQYF
DNA: TGTGCCAGTAGGAACCCGACAGGGGAAACCTACGAGCAGTACTTC

J: TRBJ2-1
V: TRBV19
D: TRBD1
CDR3: CASTIRQGMFAEQFF
DNA: TGTGCCAGTACTATAAGACAGGGGATGTTTGCTGAGCAGTTCTTC

J: TRBJ1-1
V: TRBV5-4
D: NA
CDR3: CASSLAGGATNTEAFF
DNA: TGTGCCAGCAGCTTGGCGGGCGGGGCAACGAACACTGAAGCTTTCTTT

J: TRBJ2-6
V: TRBV11-1
D: NA
CDR3: CASSLGSSSGANVLTF
DNA: TGTGCCAGCAGCTTAGGGAGTAGCTCTGGGGCCAACGTCCTGACTTTC